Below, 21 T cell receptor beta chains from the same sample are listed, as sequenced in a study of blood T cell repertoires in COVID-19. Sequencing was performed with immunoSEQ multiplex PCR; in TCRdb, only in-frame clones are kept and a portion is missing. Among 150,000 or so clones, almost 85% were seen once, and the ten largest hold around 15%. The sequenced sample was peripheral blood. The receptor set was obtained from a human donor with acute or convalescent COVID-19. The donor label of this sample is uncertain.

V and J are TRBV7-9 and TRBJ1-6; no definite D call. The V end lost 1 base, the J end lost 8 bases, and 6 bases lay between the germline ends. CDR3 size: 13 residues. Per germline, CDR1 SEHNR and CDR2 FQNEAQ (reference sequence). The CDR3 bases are TGTGCCAGCAGCTTAGACAGTGATTCACCCCTCCACTTT. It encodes CASSLDSDSPLHF.

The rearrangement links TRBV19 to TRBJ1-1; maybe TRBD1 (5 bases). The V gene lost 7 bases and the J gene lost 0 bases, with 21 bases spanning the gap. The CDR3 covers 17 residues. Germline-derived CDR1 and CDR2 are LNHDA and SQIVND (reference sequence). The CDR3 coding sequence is TGTGCCAGTAATTTCGGTCGTCAGGGTGGTGTGAACACTGAAGCTTTCTTT. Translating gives CASNFGRQGGVNTEAFF.

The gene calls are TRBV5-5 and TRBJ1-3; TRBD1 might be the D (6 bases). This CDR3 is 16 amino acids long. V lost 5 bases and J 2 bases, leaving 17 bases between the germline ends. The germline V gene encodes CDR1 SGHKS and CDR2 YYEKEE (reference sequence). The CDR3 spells CASSRNRGGPGNTIYF. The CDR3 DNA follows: TGTGCCAGCAGTCGAAATCGCGGGGGCCCTGGAAACACCATATATTTT.

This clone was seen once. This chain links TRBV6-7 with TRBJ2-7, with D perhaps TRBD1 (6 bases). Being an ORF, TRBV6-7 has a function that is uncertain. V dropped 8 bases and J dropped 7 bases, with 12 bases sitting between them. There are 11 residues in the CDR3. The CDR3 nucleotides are TGTGCCAGCCAGGGGTCGGGGGAGCAGTACTTC. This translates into CASQGSGEQYF.

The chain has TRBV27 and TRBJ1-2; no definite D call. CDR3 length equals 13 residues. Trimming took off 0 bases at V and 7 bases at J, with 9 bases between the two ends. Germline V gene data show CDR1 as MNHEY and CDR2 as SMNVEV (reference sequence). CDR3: CASSLSYSGGYTF. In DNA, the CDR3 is TGTGCCAGCAGTTTATCCTACAGCGGTGGCTACACCTTC.

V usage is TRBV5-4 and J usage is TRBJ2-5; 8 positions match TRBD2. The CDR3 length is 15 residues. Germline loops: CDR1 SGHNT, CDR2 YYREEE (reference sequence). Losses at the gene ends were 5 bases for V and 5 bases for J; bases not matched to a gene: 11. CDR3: CASRAGTRDWETQYF. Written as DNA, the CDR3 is TGTGCCAGCAGGGCCGGGACTAGGGATTGGGAGACCCAGTACTTC.

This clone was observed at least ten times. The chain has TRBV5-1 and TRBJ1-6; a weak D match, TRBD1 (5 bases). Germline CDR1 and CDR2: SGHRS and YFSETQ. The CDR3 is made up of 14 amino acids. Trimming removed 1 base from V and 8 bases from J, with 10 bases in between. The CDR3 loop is CASSLYSQDSPLHF. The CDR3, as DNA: TGCGCCAGCAGCTTGTATTCACAGGATTCACCCCTCCACTTT.

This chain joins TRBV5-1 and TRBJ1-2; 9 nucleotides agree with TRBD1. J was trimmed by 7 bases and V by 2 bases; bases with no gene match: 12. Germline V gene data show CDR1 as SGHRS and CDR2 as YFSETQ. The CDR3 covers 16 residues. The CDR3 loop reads CASSFGLQGAMAGYTF. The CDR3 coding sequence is TGCGCCAGCAGCTTTGGATTACAGGGGGCGATGGCTGGCTACACCTTC.

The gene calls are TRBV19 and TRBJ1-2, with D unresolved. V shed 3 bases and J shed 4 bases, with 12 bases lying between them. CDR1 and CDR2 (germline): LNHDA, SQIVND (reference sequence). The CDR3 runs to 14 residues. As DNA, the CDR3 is TGTGCCAGTAGTATTTCAGGAAGACCCTATGGCTACACCTTC. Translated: CASSISGRPYGYTF.

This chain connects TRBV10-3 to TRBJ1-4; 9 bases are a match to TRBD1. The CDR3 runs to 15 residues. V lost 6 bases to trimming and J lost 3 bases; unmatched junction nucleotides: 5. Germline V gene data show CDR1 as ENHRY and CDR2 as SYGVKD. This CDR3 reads CAIRQDRGSNEKLFF. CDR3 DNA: TGTGCCATCAGGCAGGACAGGGGATCTAATGAAAAACTGTTTTTT.

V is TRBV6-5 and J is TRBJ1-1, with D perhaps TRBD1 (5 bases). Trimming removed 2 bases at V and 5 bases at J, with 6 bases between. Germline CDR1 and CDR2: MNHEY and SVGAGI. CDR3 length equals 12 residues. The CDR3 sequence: CASSYGATEAFF. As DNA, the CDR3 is TGTGCCAGCAGTTACGGGGCGACTGAAGCTTTCTTT.

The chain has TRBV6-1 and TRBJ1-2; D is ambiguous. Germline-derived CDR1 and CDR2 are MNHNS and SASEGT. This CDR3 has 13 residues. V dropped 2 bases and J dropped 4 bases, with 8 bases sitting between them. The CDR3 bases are TGTGCCAGCAGTGAAAACGAGAGCTATGGCTACACCTTC. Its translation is CASSENESYGYTF.

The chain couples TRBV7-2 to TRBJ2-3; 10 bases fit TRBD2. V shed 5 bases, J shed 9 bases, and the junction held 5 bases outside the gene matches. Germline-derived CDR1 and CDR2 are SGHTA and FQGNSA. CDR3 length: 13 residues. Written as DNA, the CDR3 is TGTGCCAGCAGCCCACTACTAGCGGGGACGCAGTATTTT. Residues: CASSPLLAGTQYF.

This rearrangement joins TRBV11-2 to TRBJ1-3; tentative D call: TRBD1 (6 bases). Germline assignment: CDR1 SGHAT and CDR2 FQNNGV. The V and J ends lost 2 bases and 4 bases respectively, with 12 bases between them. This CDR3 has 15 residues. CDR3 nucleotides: TGTGCCAGCAGCTTAATTGCAGGGGTGGGAAACACCATATATTTT. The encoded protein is CASSLIAGVGNTIYF.

CDR3: CASSSGTSGGNTQYF. The CDR3 DNA reads TGTGCCAGCAGCTCCGGGACTAGCGGGGGGAATACGCAGTATTTT. The rearrangement joins TRBV7-2 to TRBJ2-3; 15 bases match TRBD2. Germline CDR1 reads SGHTA; CDR2 reads FQGNSA. The CDR3 loop spans 15 amino acids. The trim removed 4 bases at V and 7 bases at J, leaving 3 bases unmatched.

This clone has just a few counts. This CDR3 reads CASSRDRTPLVAGELFF. In DNA form, the CDR3 reads TGCGCCAGCAGTAGGGACAGAACCCCACTTGTAGCCGGGGAGCTGTTTTTT. This rearrangement joins TRBV10-2 to TRBJ2-2, with 7 bases fitting TRBD1. Germline values: CDR1 WSHSY, CDR2 SAAADI. V lost 5 bases, J lost 6 bases, and 15 bases stayed unmatched. The CDR3 runs 17 residues.

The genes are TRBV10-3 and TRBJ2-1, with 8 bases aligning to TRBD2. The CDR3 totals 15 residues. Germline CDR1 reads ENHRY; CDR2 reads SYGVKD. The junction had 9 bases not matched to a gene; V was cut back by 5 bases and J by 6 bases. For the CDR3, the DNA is TGTGCCATCAGTACCTTAGCGGGGTCGCTCAATGAGCAGTTCTTC. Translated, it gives CAISTLAGSLNEQFF.

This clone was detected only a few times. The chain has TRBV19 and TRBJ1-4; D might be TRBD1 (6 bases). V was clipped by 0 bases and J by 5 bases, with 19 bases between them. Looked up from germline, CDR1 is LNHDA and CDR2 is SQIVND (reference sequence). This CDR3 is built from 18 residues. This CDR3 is CASSIDRHRDSRNEKLFF. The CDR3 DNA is TGTGCCAGTAGTATAGATAGGCACAGGGATTCGCGAAATGAAAAACTGTTTTTT.

The CDR3 region has the DNA TGTGCCAGCAGTCCTGGACAGGGCGTAGTTGGCTACACCTTC. Amino acids: CASSPGQGVVGYTF. The genes are TRBV6-5 and TRBJ1-2; 8 bases map to TRBD1. CDR3 length: 14 amino acids. The ends lost 5 bases at V and 7 bases at J; junction bases unmatched: 9. Germline-derived CDR1 and CDR2 are MNHEY and SVGAGI.

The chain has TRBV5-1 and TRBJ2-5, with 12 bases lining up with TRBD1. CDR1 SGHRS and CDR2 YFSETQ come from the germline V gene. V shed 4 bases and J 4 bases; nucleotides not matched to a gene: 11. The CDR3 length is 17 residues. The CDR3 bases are TGCGCCAGCAGCCTTTCGGGACAGGGGGCCCAAGCAGAGACCCAGTACTTC. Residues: CASSLSGQGAQAETQYF.

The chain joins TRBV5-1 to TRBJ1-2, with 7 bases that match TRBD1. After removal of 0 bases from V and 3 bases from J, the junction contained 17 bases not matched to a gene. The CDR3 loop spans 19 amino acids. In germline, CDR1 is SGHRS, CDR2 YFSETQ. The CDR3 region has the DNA TGCGCCAGCAGCTTGGTGGGAGAGCTACAGGGGTCTAAGGACTATGGCTACACCTTC. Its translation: CASSLVGELQGSKDYGYTF.